The text below deals with one T cell receptor (beta chain). Antigen: not known. This entry comes from a study of T cells expressing NK-cell markers. Study-level background: The sequencing cohort of eight donors included seven HCMV-seropositive individuals and one seronegative individual.

TCRdb reworked the 5' RACE reads into one entry per CDR3 protein, no DNA. This table holds 300,000 to 450,000 distinct CDR3 sequences. The CDR3 totals 15 residues. Germline V gives CDR1 DFQATT, CDR2 SNEGSKA (reference sequence). General study findings and limits: Over 5 donors carried dominant NKG2C+ clonotypes that made up roughly 1.0-8% of their CD8+ T cells.

This receptor was identified in a man aged 18-69 years in good health. The sample consisted of blood T cells: a sorted CD56 or NKG2C T cell subset, CD4+ or CD8+ T cells, or bulk PBMC T cells (not recorded which). The chain links TRBV20-1 to TRBJ2-4; absent DNA, TCRdb's TRBD1 call cannot be checked. The chain's CDR3 is CSARAGDGAKNIQYF.